One and the same sample provided the 5 T cell receptor beta chains below, sequenced in a study of cytomegalovirus exposure and HLA in healthy donors. Primers included in the PCR were 60 Vbeta and 13 Jbeta primers. Here immunoSEQ multiplex PCR was the method, and the copy in TCRdb shows in-frame clones only, minus some. The sample has 100,000 or so clones; 74% are singletons. The sample comprised PBMCs. These receptors all stem from a human donor in good health.

The chain combines TRBV4-1 with TRBJ2-1; D may be TRBD1 (6 bases). CDR1 and CDR2 (germline): MGHRA, YSYEKL. V lost 4 bases to trimming and J lost 2 bases, with 15 bases between them. This CDR3 contains 16 residues. The CDR3 spells CASSLGPQGPYNEQFF. CDR3 nucleotides: TGCGCCAGCAGCCTGGGCCCACAGGGACCCTACAATGAGCAGTTCTTC.

The rearrangement joins TRBV7-7 to TRBJ2-5; perhaps TRBD2 as D (5 bases). V lost 0 bases and J lost 6, with 8 bases in between. This CDR3 is built from 13 residues. CDR1 is SSHAT, CDR2 FNYEAQ, per germline (reference sequence). The CDR3, as DNA: TGTGCCAGCAGCTTAGCGAGGGATAAGACCCAGTACTTC. It is translated as CASSLARDKTQYF.

This chain joins TRBV6-1 and TRBJ2-5, with TRBD1 identical over 10 bases. The CDR3 has 13 residues. CDR1 and CDR2 (germline): MNHNS, SASEGT. In DNA, the CDR3 is TGTGGCTCGGAGACAGGGGGCCCCGGGACCCAGTACTTC. Protein sequence: CGSETGGPGTQYF.

J is TRBJ1-1 and V is TRBV18; a possible D gene is TRBD1 (5 bases). This CDR3 spans 15 amino acids. Between the trimmed V and J ends, which lost 8 bases and 1 base, there was a span of 17 bases. Per germline, CDR1 KGHSH and CDR2 LQKENI. The CDR3 DNA sequence: TGTGCCAGCGGAAGGGCGGGGAGGGGGAACACTGAAGCTTTCTTT. Translation gives CASGRAGRGNTEAFF.

The chain recombines TRBV5-1 with TRBJ2-3; 7 bases align to TRBD1. The V gene end was trimmed by 4 bases and the J gene end by 3 bases; junction bases not matched to a gene: 11. The CDR3 is 16 amino acids. The germline CDR1 and CDR2 sequences are SGHRS and YFSETQ. Here the CDR3 reads CASSQQGRRGTDTQYF. In DNA form, the CDR3 reads TGCGCCAGCAGCCAACAGGGGAGAAGGGGAACAGATACGCAGTATTTT.